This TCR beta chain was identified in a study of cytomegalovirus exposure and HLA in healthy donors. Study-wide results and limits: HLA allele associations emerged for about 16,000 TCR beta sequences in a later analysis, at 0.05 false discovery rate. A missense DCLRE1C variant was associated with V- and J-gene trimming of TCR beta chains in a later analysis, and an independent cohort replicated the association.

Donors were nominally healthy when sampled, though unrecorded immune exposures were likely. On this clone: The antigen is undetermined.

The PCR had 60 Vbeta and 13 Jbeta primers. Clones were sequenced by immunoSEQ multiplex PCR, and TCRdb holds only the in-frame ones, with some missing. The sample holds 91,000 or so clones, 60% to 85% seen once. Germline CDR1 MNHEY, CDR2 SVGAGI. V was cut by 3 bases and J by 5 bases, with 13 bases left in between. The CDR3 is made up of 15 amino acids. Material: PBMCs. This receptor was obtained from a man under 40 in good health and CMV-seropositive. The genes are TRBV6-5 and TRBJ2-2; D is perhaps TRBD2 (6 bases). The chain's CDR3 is CASSYFPGRTGELFF. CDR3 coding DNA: TGTGCCAGCAGTTATTTTCCAGGGAGGACCGGGGAGCTGTTTTTT.